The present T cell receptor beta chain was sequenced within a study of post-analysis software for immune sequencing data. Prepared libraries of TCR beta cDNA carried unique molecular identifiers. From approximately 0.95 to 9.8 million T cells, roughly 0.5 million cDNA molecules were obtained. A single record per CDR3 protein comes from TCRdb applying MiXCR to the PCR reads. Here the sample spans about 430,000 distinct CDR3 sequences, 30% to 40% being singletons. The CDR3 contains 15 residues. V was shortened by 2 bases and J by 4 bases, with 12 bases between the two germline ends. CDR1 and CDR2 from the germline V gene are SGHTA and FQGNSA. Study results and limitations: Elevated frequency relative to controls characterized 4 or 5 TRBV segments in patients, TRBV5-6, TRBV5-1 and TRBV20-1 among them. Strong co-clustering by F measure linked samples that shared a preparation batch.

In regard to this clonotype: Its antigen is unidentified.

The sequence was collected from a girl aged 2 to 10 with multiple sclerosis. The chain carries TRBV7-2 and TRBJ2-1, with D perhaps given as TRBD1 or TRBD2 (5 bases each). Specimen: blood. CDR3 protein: CASSLWGTQYNEQFF. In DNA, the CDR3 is TGTGCCAGCAGCTTATGGGGGACCCAATACAATGAGCAGTTCTTC.